This T cell receptor (beta chain) comes out of a study of T cell repertoires in cytomegalovirus infection. Study context: Alongside well-studied HLA-B-restricted CMV epitopes, recently identified HLA-C-restricted CMV epitopes were also used. Public TCR beta signatures provided an indication of both CMV infection and a matching HLA type.

TCRdb re-called the reads through MiXCR, storing one row per CDR3 protein. The profile shows over 40,000 distinct CDR3 sequences, about 19% of them singletons. Study results and caveats: Cumulative frequency (of public TCR beta family members) identified carriers of CMV plus the relevant HLA. Predominance within the ex vivo response was attributable to HLA-C-restricted CMV-specific TCR beta clonotypes.

The CDR3 loop spans 15 amino acids. In germline, CDR1 is MGHRA, CDR2 YSYEKL. Trimming removed 0 bases from V and 4 bases from J, with 12 bases in between. This clonotype was seen a few times. Its matching antigen is unknown. The specimen comprised CD8+ T cells from cultured PBMCs, sampled from culture after CMV antigen stimulation. The gene calls are TRBV4-1 and TRBJ1-2; tentative D call: TRBD1 (6 bases). This clonotype originated in a human donor in good health (CMV status not recorded). Some clones in this sample may be carry-over from other donors' samples. The CDR3, as DNA: TGCGCCAGCAGCCAAGATCTAGGGGGGATCTATGGCTACACCTTC. Its protein is CASSQDLGGIYGYTF.